This section outlines one T cell receptor (beta chain) sequence together with its context. The antigen it recognizes is unknown. There are no base qualities to consult, and no much larger clone falls within one base. TCR beta libraries were generated from genomic DNA with the immunoSEQ kit, following the manufacturer's recommendations. For library preparation, a first multiplex PCR was performed with proprietary primers, followed by a second PCR in which unique barcodes were added, and bead cleanups were performed after each round. Each sample batch included a kit-provided positive control reaction and a negative control reaction. The final libraries were assessed on an Agilent 4200 TapeStation D1000 ScreenTape, pooled by volume, and quantified by qPCR. Sequencing ran on an Illumina NextSeq500 with a MidOutput 150-cycle cartridge, using 156 Read1 and 15 Index1 cycles with kit custom primers. The pooled library was loaded at around 0.98 pM, with an approximately 20% PhiX control spiked in. Per the authors' processing: Vendor-processed data were analyzed in R, and a clonotype was defined as all T cells sharing the same CDR3 nucleotide sequence. In the clone abundance analyses, frequencies in each sample were normalized to that sample's 10,000 most abundant clones. Before analysis, public T cell clones were removed, and these numbered fewer than six per sample on average. Tumor-enriched clonotypes and baseline blood-enriched clonotypes were defined as those with an abundance difference of at least 32-fold between compartments. A beta-binomial differential abundance model was used to identify clonotypes that were expanded or contracted between blood time points. Tumor-blood repertoire similarity was measured with the Baroni-Urbani and Buser coefficient, and group comparisons used two-tailed Wilcoxon tests in R. Not all clones reach the TCRdb copy of this immuneACCESS table, which keeps in-frame sequences only. Checked studies attribute under half of the gap to unresolved V genes and leave the rest unexplained. Clonal size and the V and J genes are those of that table, whereas D and trimming came from the DNA. Within this sample are 150,000 or so clones, with about 85% of them counted one time only. The ten largest clones represent 3.5% to 5% of the sample.

The intended sense of this specimen's time point label: baseline pretreatment blood. What the treatment or condition label conveys for this sample: 15 Gy SBRT to primary tumor, nephrectomy 4 weeks later. To track tumor-enriched clonotypes, serial peripheral blood was sampled from radiation-treated patients at baseline and at 2 weeks and 4 weeks after SBRT. Every patient's renal cell carcinoma showed clear cell pathology. Genomic DNA for TCR sequencing was prepared using the QIAamp DNA Blood Mini Kit (Qiagen). Only samples passing all quality control checks were included in the analyses. For CDR1 and CDR2, the germline V gene lists SGHRS and YFSETQ. The cysteine opens and the phenylalanine closes a CDR3 of 16 amino acids. The sequence is cut down to CDR3 DNA, 48 bases in frame from base 1. The V and J ends are trimmed by 0 bases and 7 bases, leaving 14 bases between them. This entry is derived from a study of radiation and T cells in renal cell carcinoma (dated by TCRdb to the early 2020s). Study-wide context: Samples were obtained from a clinical trial, in which 15 Gy stereotactic body radiation therapy was delivered to primary renal cell carcinomas and nephrectomy was performed 4 weeks later. A total of 50 or so samples underwent TCR beta sequencing, made up of some 26 tumors and roughly 27 peripheral blood samples. In the approximately 58 samples combined, 4,016,671 unique CDR3 nucleotide sequences were found, encoding some 2,500,000 unique CDR3 amino acid sequences. Overall results and qualifications from the work: Because pretreatment tumor biopsies were not available, the study could not determine whether clonotypes were already present within the tumor at baseline. Blood repertoire dynamics were not followed beyond 4 weeks after treatment. In blood, the top tumor clonotypes increased between baseline and 2 weeks post-radiation and then shrank by 4 weeks, which suggests that tumor-resident clones expanded only transiently. Effects of radiation dose or scheduling on the TCR repertoire could not be addressed with the single-armed trial design.

This sequence uses TRBV5-1 and TRBJ1-6; no D segment can be confidently identified. This TCR was recovered from a woman aged 70 to 79 with renal cell carcinoma. Sequencing was performed on blood, taken from a patient whose treatment included radiotherapy and nephrectomy. The sequenced DNA is TGCGCCAGCAGCTTGGTACCCCGGGGTGCCAATTCACCCCTCCACTTT. The encoded protein is CASSLVPRGANSPLHF.